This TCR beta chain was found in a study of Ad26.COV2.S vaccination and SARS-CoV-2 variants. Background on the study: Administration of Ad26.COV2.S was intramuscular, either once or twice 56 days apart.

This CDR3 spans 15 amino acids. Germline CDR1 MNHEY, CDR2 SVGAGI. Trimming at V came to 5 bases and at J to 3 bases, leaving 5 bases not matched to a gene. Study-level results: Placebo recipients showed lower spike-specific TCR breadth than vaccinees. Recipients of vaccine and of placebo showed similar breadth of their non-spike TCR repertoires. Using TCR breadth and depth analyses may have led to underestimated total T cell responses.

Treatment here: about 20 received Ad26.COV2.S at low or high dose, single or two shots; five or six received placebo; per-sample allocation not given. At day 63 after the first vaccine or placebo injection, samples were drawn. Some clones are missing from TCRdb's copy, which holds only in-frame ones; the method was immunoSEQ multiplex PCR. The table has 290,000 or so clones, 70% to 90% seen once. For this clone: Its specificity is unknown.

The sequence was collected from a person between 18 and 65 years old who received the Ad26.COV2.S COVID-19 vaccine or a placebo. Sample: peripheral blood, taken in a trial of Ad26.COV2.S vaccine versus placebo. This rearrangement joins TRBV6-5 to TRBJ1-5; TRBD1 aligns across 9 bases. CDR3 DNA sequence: TGTGCCAGCAGTCCCCGGGACAGGGACAATCAGCCCCAGCATTTT. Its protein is CASSPRDRDNQPQHF.